This entry features one T cell receptor beta chain sequence. Its target antigen remains unknown. Qualities for individual bases were not recorded, and no much larger clone is one base off. These data originate in a study of CD8+ T cells in alopecia areata (dated by TCRdb to 2016 to 2019). Regarding the complete study: Treated patients were enrolled in an open-label pilot trial of oral tofacitinib, 5 to 10 mg twice daily, for moderate-to-severe alopecia areata. Patients received tofacitinib for 6 to 18 months and were then followed off drug for 6 months to check for delayed response and recurrence. The SALT score, which quantifies the percentage of affected scalp surface area, was used to measure disease severity in treated patients. High-throughput TCRbeta sequencing was used to examine T cell clonal expansion in alopecia areata in both the C3H/HeJ mouse model and human patients. Scalp tissue and sorted CD4+ and CD8+ peripheral blood T cells from patchy and totalis/universalis alopecia areata patients and from healthy controls were covered by human TCRbeta sequencing. Biopsies were taken from tofacitinib-treated patients at baseline and again at 4 and 24 weeks into treatment, and several of those patients also had a later scalp biopsy. Scalp clonality was compared among normal scalp (n=4), patchy alopecia areata scalp (n=8), and alopecia totalis/universalis scalp (n=8). The RNA source kit depended on sample type: the PAXgene miRNA kit for fixed scalp, the miRNeasy kit for PBMCs, and the RNeasy kit for mouse skin. immunoSEQ multiplex PCR using 35 Vbeta forward primers and 13 Jbeta reverse primers was used to amplify TCRbeta CDR3 regions.

The CDR3 runs 14 residues from the cysteine to the phenylalanine. Just CDR3 DNA is preserved here, 42 bases in frame from base 1. Taken from the germline V gene (reference sequence), the CDR1 and CDR2 loops are MNHEY and SMNVEV. V trim: 3 bases; J trim: 5 bases; unmatched bases: 3. What the study reported, not specific to this receptor: Compared with mice, TCR sequences shared between patients were less clear, possibly partly because of HLA diversity across the patient population. Because the treated cohort was small and had only one nonresponder, larger studies are needed to examine links between baseline CD8+ expansion and response. Resident alphabeta T cells in normal human skin are also sequenced, complicating scalp TCR repertoire analysis, unlike mouse skin dominated by gammadelta T cells. During tofacitinib treatment, many expanded lesional clones remained in scalp and blood, and this persistence may partly explain relapse after treatment is stopped. Compared with normal scalp, lesional scalp had higher clonality and more expanded CD8+ clones, particularly in alopecia totalis/universalis, a pattern that suggests antigenic drive. Tofacitinib significantly lowered scalp clonality and the number of expanded CD8+ clones among the top 100 scalp clones.

The time point label for this specimen denotes: around 29 days on oral tofacitinib. This sample's treatment or condition label indicates: oral pan-JAK inhibitor, 5-10 mg twice daily. From alopecia areata patients, peripheral blood was collected along with lesional scalp punch biopsies. After PBMCs were isolated by density centrifugation and stained for CD3, CD4 and CD8, a FACSAria was used to sort CD4+ and CD8+ T cells. Library creation used the immunoSEQ multiplex PCR assay. RNA was extracted from all samples and reverse transcribed into cDNA, which served as template for TCR sequencing. First-strand cDNA was synthesized using SuperScript III with a 2:1 mix of oligo-dT and random hexamers. Amplification bias was assessed with a synthetic immune receptor repertoire, and residual bias was removed computationally. Per the authors' processing: After raw reads were preprocessed to remove errors, the CDR3 was defined following IMGT conventions as running from the conserved cysteine to phenylalanine. Clonality was computed by normalizing Shannon entropy by log2 of the number of productive unique TCRs and subtracting the result from 1. Whether scalp clones were CD4 or CD8 was inferred by matching scalp TCRbeta sequences against CD4 and CD8 repertoires sorted from blood. In TCRdb, the immuneACCESS table is reduced to in-frame sequences with V and J assigned. These tables do not hold every clone; where another copy was compared, an unresolved V gene accounts for under half, and the others remain unexplained. Clone size and V and J calls were adopted from that table, with D and trimming inferred from the DNA. The sample table lists about 140,000 clones, approximately 80% of them with a count of one. Roughly 25% of the sample goes to the ten largest clones.

The sequence links TRBV27 to TRBJ2-1, and 8 junction bases match TRBD1. Sequencing used CD8+ T cells sorted from blood, obtained at week 4, from a patient treated with tofacitinib. The origin of this receptor is a human donor with alopecia areata. The CDR3 amino acid sequence is: CASSFGQGHNEQFF. The bases are TGTGCCAGCAGTTTTGGACAGGGCCACAATGAGCAGTTCTTC.